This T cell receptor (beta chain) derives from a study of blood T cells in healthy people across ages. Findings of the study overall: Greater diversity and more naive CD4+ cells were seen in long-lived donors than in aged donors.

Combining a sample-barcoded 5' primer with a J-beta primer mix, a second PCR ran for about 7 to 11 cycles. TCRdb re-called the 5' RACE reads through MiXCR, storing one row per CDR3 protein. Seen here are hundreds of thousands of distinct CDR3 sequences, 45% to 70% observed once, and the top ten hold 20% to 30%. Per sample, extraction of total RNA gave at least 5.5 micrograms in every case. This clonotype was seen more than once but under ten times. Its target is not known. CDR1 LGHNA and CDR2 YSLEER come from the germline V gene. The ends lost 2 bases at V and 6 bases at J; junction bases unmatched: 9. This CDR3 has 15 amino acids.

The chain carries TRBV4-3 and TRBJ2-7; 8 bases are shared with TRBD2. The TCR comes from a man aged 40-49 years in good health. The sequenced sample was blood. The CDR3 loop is CASSQFAGGLSEQYF. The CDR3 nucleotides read TGCGCCAGCAGCCAATTCGCGGGAGGACTGAGCGAGCAGTACTTC.